This T cell receptor beta chain was profiled in a study of control samples from healthy donors and cancer patients. Assay used: immunoSEQ multiplex PCR; TCRdb lists only in-frame clones, some missing. Here the sample spans about 130,000 clones, approximately 90% being singletons. Looked up from germline, CDR1 is MGHDK and CDR2 is SYGVNS. V was trimmed by 5 bases and J by 9 bases, leaving 14 bases between them. The CDR3 has 13 residues. This receptor was taken from a man between 18 and 35 years old in good health. Sequencing was performed on blood. The rearrangement links TRBV25-1 to TRBJ2-1, with D hard to call. CDR3 sequence: CASSTPWSAEQFF. CDR3 DNA sequence: TGTGCCAGCAGTACCCCCTGGTCGGCTGAGCAGTTCTTC. The whole variable domain, filled in from reference TRBV25-1 and TRBJ2-1, reads EADIYQTPRYLVIGTGKKITLECSQTMGHDKMYWYQQDPGMELHLIHYSYGVNSTEKGDLSSESTVSRIRTEHFPLTLESARPSHTSQYLCASSTPWSAEQFFGPGTRLTVL.